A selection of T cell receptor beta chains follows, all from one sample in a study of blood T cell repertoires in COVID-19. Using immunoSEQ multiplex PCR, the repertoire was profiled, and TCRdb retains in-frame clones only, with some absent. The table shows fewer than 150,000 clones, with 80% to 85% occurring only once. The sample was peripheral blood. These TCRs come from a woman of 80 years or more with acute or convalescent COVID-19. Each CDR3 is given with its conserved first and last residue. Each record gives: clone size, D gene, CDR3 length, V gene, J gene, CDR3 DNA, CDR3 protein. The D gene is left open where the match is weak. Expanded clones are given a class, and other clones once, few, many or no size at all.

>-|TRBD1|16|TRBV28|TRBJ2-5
TGTGCCAGCAGTTTATGGGCCAGGGGGAATCAAGAGACCCAGTACTTC
CASSLWARGNQETQYF
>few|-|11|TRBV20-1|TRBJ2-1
TGCAGTGCTCAGACGGGGTATGAGCAGTTCTTC
CSAQTGYEQFF
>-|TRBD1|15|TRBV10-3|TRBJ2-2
TGTGCCATCGCTGACAGGGTAGGGAACACCGGGGAGCTGTTTTTT
CAIADRVGNTGELFF
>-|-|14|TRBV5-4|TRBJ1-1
TGTGCCAGCAGCTTGGATATCGGGAGAAATGAAGCTTTCTTT
CASSLDIGRNEAFF
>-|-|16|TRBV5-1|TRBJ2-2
TGCGCCAGCGGGGAGGCGGTAGCGACAAACACCGGGGAGCTGTTTTTT
CASGEAVATNTGELFF
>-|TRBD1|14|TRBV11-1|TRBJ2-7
TGTGCCAGCAGCCCGGGACAGCCACCCTACGAGCAGTACTTC
CASSPGQPPYEQYF
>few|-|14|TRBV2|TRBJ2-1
TGTGCCAGCACGCTCAGGACTTGGGTCAATCAGCAGTTCTTC
CASTLRTWVNQQFF
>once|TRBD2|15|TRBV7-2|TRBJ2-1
TGTGCCAGCAGCCCGACTAGCGGGGGGCCCAATGAGCAGTTCTTC
CASSPTSGGPNEQFF
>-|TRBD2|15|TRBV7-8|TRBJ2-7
TGTGCCAGCAGCTTAGTTAGCGGGGGGGGATACGAGCAGTACTTC
CASSLVSGGGYEQYF
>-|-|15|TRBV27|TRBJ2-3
TGTGCCAGCAGATTTAGCGGAGGCGGGGCAGATACGCAGTATTTT
CASRFSGGGADTQYF
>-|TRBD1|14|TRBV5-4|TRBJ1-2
TGTGCCAGCAGCTCCACGAGGGGGCAGTATGGCTACACCTTC
CASSSTRGQYGYTF
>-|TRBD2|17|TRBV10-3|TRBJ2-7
TGTGCCATCAGTGAGGGGGTTCATAGCGGGAGGAGGTACGAGCAGTACTTC
CAISEGVHSGRRYEQYF
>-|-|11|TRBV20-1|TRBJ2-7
TGCAGTGCCACCACAGGATCCGAGCAGTACTTC
CSATTGSEQYF
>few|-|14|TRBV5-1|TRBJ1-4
TGCGCCAGCCTACATCCCAGGGGAGGGGAAAAACTGTTTTTT
CASLHPRGGEKLFF